These 32 T cell receptor beta chains originate from one sample sequenced in a study of CD8+ T cells in alopecia areata. Following extraction, RNA underwent reverse transcription to cDNA, which served as the sequencing template. The table came from immunoSEQ multiplex PCR; TCRdb's copy has only in-frame clones and leaves some out. The profile covers 150,000 to 200,000 clones, with roughly 66% appearing a single time and 11% taken by the ten largest. The sequencing used CD8+ T cells sorted from blood, collected at week 0. Receptor source: a human donor with alopecia areata.

The rearrangement uses TRBV13 and TRBJ2-5; 11 bases fit TRBD1. Trimming cost V 5 bases and J 5 bases; bases outside gene matches: 7. Per germline, CDR1 PRHDT and CDR2 FYEKMQ (reference sequence). CDR3 length equals 15 residues. The CDR3, as DNA: TGTGCCAGCAGCCATGGACAGGGGGCTGGGGAGACCCAGTACTTC. Translated, it gives CASSHGQGAGETQYF.

This chain uses TRBV27 with TRBJ1-1; D is undetermined. Trimming stripped 5 bases from V and 11 bases from J, with 18 bases between. The CDR3 loop spans 13 amino acids. CDR1 and CDR2 from the germline V gene are MNHEY and SMNVEV (reference sequence). As DNA, the CDR3 is TGTGCCAGCAGTCCCCGCTCCTCGGATCGGGCTTTCTTT. This translates into CASSPRSSDRAFF.

This clone was counted a few times. V is TRBV19 and J is TRBJ2-7, with D perhaps matching TRBD2 (5 bases). The CDR3 has 15 residues. V shed 1 base and J shed 6 bases, with 16 bases lying between them. CDR1 LNHDA and CDR2 SQIVND come from the germline V gene (reference sequence). The CDR3 here is CASSIVGSRGVEQYF. The CDR3 DNA is TGTGCCAGTAGTATAGTAGGGAGTCGGGGTGTCGAGCAGTACTTC.

V is TRBV27 and J is TRBJ1-1; tentatively, D is TRBD1 (5 bases). Germline V gene data show CDR1 as MNHEY and CDR2 as SMNVEV (reference sequence). V was cut by 8 bases and J by 5 bases, with 21 bases left in between. This CDR3 region has 15 residues. CDR3 bases: TGTGCCAGCCAATTCGGGCCGGGGGTACAAACTGAAGCTTTCTTT. This translates into CASQFGPGVQTEAFF.

The V gene is TRBV7-3, the J gene TRBJ2-3; D perhaps matches TRBD1 (6 bases). The CDR3 loop spans 15 amino acids. The ends were cut back, 2 bases at V and 4 bases at J, with 13 bases in the middle. Germline loops: CDR1 SGHTA, CDR2 FQGTGA. This CDR3 reads CASSLVGTTSDTQYF. The CDR3 DNA reads as TGTGCCAGCAGCTTAGTCGGGACAACCTCAGATACGCAGTATTTT.

The chain recombines TRBV2 with TRBJ2-6; tentative D call: TRBD2 (5 bases). The CDR3 totals 17 residues. Trimming pared 4 bases from V and 0 bases from J, leaving 13 bases between. Germline V gene data show CDR1 as SNHLY and CDR2 as FYNNEI. The DNA for the CDR3 is TGTGCCAGCAGTGGGAACCGGGAATTCTCTGGGGCCAACGTCCTGACTTTC. It is translated as CASSGNREFSGANVLTF. Filled out from reference TRBV2 and TRBJ2-6, the complete variable domain reads EPEVTQTPSHQVTQMGQEVILRCVPISNHLYFYWYRQILGQKVEFLVSFYNNEISEKSEIFDDQFSVERPDGSNFTLKIRSTKLEDSAMYFCASSGNREFSGANVLTFGAGSRLTVL.

This chain joins TRBV4-2 and TRBJ1-1; tentatively, D is TRBD1 (5 bases). The CDR3 sequence is 15 residues long. CDR1 and CDR2 from the germline V gene are LGHNA and YNFKEQ. Trimming pared 1 base from V and 3 bases from J, leaving 12 bases between. The CDR3 loop reads CASSQGGTDDTEAFF. CDR3 nucleotides: TGTGCCAGCAGCCAAGGAGGGACCGACGACACTGAAGCTTTCTTT.

The chain links TRBV19 to TRBJ2-1; D remains unclear. Germline values: CDR1 LNHDA, CDR2 SQIVND (reference sequence). V was trimmed by 2 bases and J by 0 bases, leaving 11 bases between them. The CDR3 has 16 amino acids. CDR3 sequence (DNA): TGTGCCAGTAGTATAACGGGCCCTACCTCCTACAATGAGCAGTTCTTC. This codes for CASSITGPTSYNEQFF.

In its sample, this clone was seen once. The genes are TRBV5-1 and TRBJ2-3; D may be TRBD2 (7 bases). V lost 6 bases and J lost 2, with 13 bases in between. The CDR3 totals 14 residues. Germline CDR1 is SGHRS and CDR2 is YFSETQ. CDR3 coding DNA: TGCGCCAGCATCCCGGGGGGCGTCACAGATACGCAGTATTTT. It specifies CASIPGGVTDTQYF.

The genes are TRBV7-9 and TRBJ2-5; D is uncertain. CDR3 length equals 13 residues. Per the germline V gene, CDR1 is SEHNR and CDR2 is FQNEAQ (reference sequence). Trimming stripped 5 bases from V and 7 bases from J, with 14 bases between. The CDR3 region is CASSLRKGGTQYF. In DNA form, the CDR3 reads TGTGCCAGCAGCCTTCGAAAGGGTGGGACCCAGTACTTC.

The chain employs TRBV4-1 and TRBJ1-1, with 9 bases identical to TRBD1. Trimming at V came to 1 base and at J to 6 bases, leaving 6 bases not matched to a gene. This CDR3 comprises 15 residues. Per germline, CDR1 MGHRA and CDR2 YSYEKL. The CDR3 spells CASSQASGQGSEAFF. The CDR3 bases are TGCGCCAGCAGCCAAGCCTCGGGACAGGGCTCTGAAGCTTTCTTT.

The rearrangement uses TRBV2 and TRBJ1-4; D gene uncertain. Trimming took 3 bases from V and 2 from J, leaving 10 bases between them. Germline V gene sequence: CDR1 SNHLY, CDR2 FYNNEI. This CDR3 comprises 15 residues. Here the CDR3 reads CASSDQPSTNEKLFF. In nucleotides, the CDR3 is TGTGCCAGCAGTGACCAGCCCTCGACTAATGAAAAACTGTTTTTT. Complete variable domain (other parts from reference TRBV2 and TRBJ1-4): EPEVTQTPSHQVTQMGQEVILRCVPISNHLYFYWYRQILGQKVEFLVSFYNNEISEKSEIFDDQFSVERPDGSNFTLKIRSTKLEDSAMYFCASSDQPSTNEKLFFGSGTQLSVL.

This clone was seen a single time. CDR3: CSVERGHRQPQHF. In nucleotides, the CDR3 is TGCAGCGTTGAGCGGGGGCATCGGCAGCCCCAGCATTTT. The chain joins TRBV29-1 to TRBJ1-5, with D perhaps matching TRBD1 (6 bases). CDR1 SQVTM and CDR2 ANQGSEA come from the germline V gene. Trimming removed 3 bases at V and 7 bases at J, with 13 bases between. The CDR3 runs to 13 residues. Complete variable domain (other parts from reference TRBV29-1 and TRBJ1-5): SAVISQKPSRDICQRGTSLTIQCQVDSQVTMMFWYRQQPGQSLTLIATANQGSEATYESGFVIDKFPISRPNLTFSTLTVSNMSPEDSSIYLCSVERGHRQPQHFGDGTRLSIL.

This clone has only one observation. The V call is TRBV2, the J call TRBJ1-5; D gene ambiguous. CDR3 length equals 15 residues. Germline V gene sequence: CDR1 SNHLY, CDR2 FYNNEI. Trimming removed 6 bases from V and 0 bases from J, with 12 bases in between. The CDR3 DNA is TGTGCCAGCAGGGAGAACAGCTATAGCAATCAGCCCCAGCATTTT. This translates into CASRENSYSNQPQHF.

Only one count was recorded for this clone. The V and J genes are TRBV14 and TRBJ2-3, with TRBD1 as a possible D gene (5 bases). Germline V gives CDR1 SGHDN, CDR2 FVKESK. V was cut by 1 base and J by 0 bases, with 11 bases left in between. The CDR3 length is 16 residues. CDR3 region: CASSQVAGPSTDTQYF. CDR3 DNA sequence: TGTGCCAGCAGCCAAGTTGCAGGGCCTAGCACAGATACGCAGTATTTT.

The gene calls are TRBV9 and TRBJ2-7; 8 positions match TRBD2. CDR1 is SGDLS, CDR2 YYNGEE, per germline. The CDR3 extends over 15 amino acids. V shed 4 bases, J shed 7 bases, and the junction held 13 bases outside the gene matches. CDR3 protein: CASSPRGLAGGEQYF. The CDR3 bases are TGTGCCAGCAGCCCTCGAGGGCTAGCGGGCGGGGAGCAGTACTTC.

The rearrangement joins TRBV5-6 to TRBJ2-2; D tentatively fits TRBD1 or TRBD2 (5 bases each). The CDR3 has 14 residues. From germline, CDR1 is SGHDT and CDR2 YYEEEE. Between the trimmed V and J ends, which lost 0 bases and 6 bases, there was a span of 9 bases. The CDR3 is CASSLGGDAGELFF. The CDR3 bases are TGTGCCAGCAGCTTGGGAGGGGACGCCGGGGAGCTGTTTTTT.

The J gene is TRBJ2-7, the V gene TRBV6-5; 8 bases align to TRBD2. CDR1 is MNHEY, CDR2 SVGAGI, per germline. V gave up 8 bases and J gave up 3 bases; unmatched junction bases: 12. The CDR3 extends over 15 amino acids. DNA of the CDR3: TGTGCCAGCCGGTTTGGGGCGGGGGGACGCTACGAGCAGTACTTC. The encoded protein is CASRFGAGGRYEQYF.

This clone was detected only once. V is TRBV27 and J is TRBJ1-2; 8 bases are shared with TRBD1. Germline CDR1 MNHEY, CDR2 SMNVEV (reference sequence). The V and J ends lost 8 bases and 4 bases, in that order; junction bases with no gene match: 3. The CDR3 covers 12 residues. The CDR3 DNA sequence: TGTGCCAGCGGGACAGGTACCTATGGCTACACCTTC. Its translation is CASGTGTYGYTF.

This clone was counted between two and nine times. V and J are TRBV1 and TRBJ2-2; TRBD1, the table's D call, lacks a check against the DNA. TRBV1 corresponds to a pseudogene. This CDR3 contains 17 residues. The CDR3 region has the DNA TGCACCAGCAGCCAAACTACAGGGTGGGGGAATGTTGGTTCGCTGTTTTTT. Its translation: CTSSQTTGWGNVGSLFF.

This chain uses TRBV4-2 with TRBJ2-1; 8 nucleotides align to TRBD1. The CDR3 has 16 amino acids. Germline V gene lookup returns CDR1 LGHNA and CDR2 YNFKEQ. V was pared by 3 bases and J by 1 base, with 5 bases of the junction left unmatched. CDR3 residues: CASSQNYRGSYNEQFF. CDR3 in DNA: TGTGCCAGCAGCCAGAACTACAGGGGGTCCTACAATGAGCAGTTCTTC.

The genes are TRBV7-9 and TRBJ2-3; tentative D call: TRBD1 (6 bases). The germline CDR1 and CDR2 sequences are SEHNR and FQNEAQ (reference sequence). V gave up 5 bases and J gave up 4 bases, with 19 bases separating them. CDR3 size: 16 residues. The CDR3 is CASSRKQGAESDTQYF. CDR3 sequence (DNA): TGTGCCAGCAGCCGGAAACAGGGTGCGGAGTCAGATACGCAGTATTTT.

CDR3 DNA: TGCGCCAGCAGCTTGGCGACATCTGGGAACTATGGCTACACCTTC. Translated: CASSLATSGNYGYTF. The chain employs TRBV5-1 and TRBJ1-2; D is unclear. Trimming took off 0 bases at V and 2 bases at J, with 11 bases between the two ends. Per the germline V gene, CDR1 is SGHRS and CDR2 is YFSETQ. This CDR3 region has 15 residues.

This clone occurred a few times. The germline gene is not matched at one end of the junction; a read error may be the cause. The rearrangement uses TRBV29-1 and TRBJ2-7, with a weak D call TRBD2 (6 bases). CDR1 and CDR2 (germline): SQVTM, ANQGSEA. The CDR3 has 14 residues. CDR3 sequence reads: CSVEAGRESYEQYF. CDR3 DNA: TGCAGCGTCGAAGCCGGTCGGGAGTCCTACGAGCAGTACTTC.

The rearrangement links TRBV23-1 to TRBJ2-7; 8 positions agree with TRBD1. TRBV23-1 is recorded as an ORF, its role being uncertain. Trimming at V came to 3 bases and at J to 1 base, leaving 2 bases not matched to a gene. This CDR3 has 14 amino acids. CDR3 loop: CASSHDRGSYEQYF. The CDR3 coding sequence is TGCGCCAGCAGTCATGACAGGGGATCCTACGAGCAGTACTTC.

This clone appeared a single time. The rearrangement uses TRBV4-1 and TRBJ2-1, with D tentatively TRBD1 (6 bases). Trimming took off 1 base at V and 0 bases at J, with 10 bases between the two ends. The length of the CDR3 is 16 residues. Germline CDR1 is MGHRA and CDR2 is YSYEKL. CDR3 DNA sequence: TGCGCCAGCAGCCAAGTTGGGGGCAACTCCTACAATGAGCAGTTCTTC. It translates to CASSQVGGNSYNEQFF.

This clone was found once. This chain joins TRBV2 and TRBJ1-2, with D perhaps matching TRBD1 (6 bases). Trimming left V 3 bases short and J 3 bases short, with 20 bases between. CDR3 length: 17 amino acids. CDR1 is SNHLY and CDR2 is FYNNEI in the germline V gene. This CDR3 reads CASSDPQQGAPDYGYTF. The CDR3 region has the DNA TGTGCCAGCAGTGACCCTCAACAGGGAGCCCCGGACTATGGCTACACCTTC. Using reference TRBV2 and TRBJ1-2 for the parts outside the CDR3, the full variable domain is EPEVTQTPSHQVTQMGQEVILRCVPISNHLYFYWYRQILGQKVEFLVSFYNNEISEKSEIFDDQFSVERPDGSNFTLKIRSTKLEDSAMYFCASSDPQQGAPDYGYTFGSGTRLTVV.

This chain links TRBV29-1 with TRBJ2-7; possibly TRBD1 for D (6 bases). The length of the CDR3 is 10 residues. Germline V gene data show CDR1 as SQVTM and CDR2 as ANQGSEA. The V end was cut by 7 bases, the J end by 3 bases, with 7 bases between. The DNA for the CDR3 is TGCAGCGCAGGGGACTACGAGCAGTACTTC. Protein: CSAGDYEQYF.

The DNA of the CDR3 is TGTGCCAGCAGTCCCGGGACGGGCCGAAATCAGCCCCAGCATTTT. This encodes CASSPGTGRNQPQHF. This chain links TRBV27 with TRBJ1-5; the D gene is possibly TRBD1 (5 bases). Germline V gene data show CDR1 as MNHEY and CDR2 as SMNVEV (reference sequence). The CDR3 is made up of 15 amino acids. With 5 bases removed from V and 4 bases from J, the gap between germline ends came to 15 bases.

The J gene is TRBJ1-1, the V gene TRBV27; D gene uncertain. V lost 2 bases and J 4 bases, leaving 14 bases between the germline ends. CDR1 and CDR2 from the germline V gene are MNHEY and SMNVEV (reference sequence). The length of the CDR3 is 15 residues. CDR3 region: CASSLMVMGTTEAFF. CDR3 sequence (DNA): TGTGCCAGCAGTTTAATGGTCATGGGCACCACTGAAGCTTTCTTT.

The chain has TRBV28 and TRBJ1-2; D remains unclear. V was trimmed by 11 bases and J by 1 base, leaving 11 bases between them. This CDR3 contains 12 residues. The germline gives CDR1 MDHEN, CDR2 SYDVKM. CDR3 in amino acids: CAGSDGNYGYTF. The CDR3 region has the DNA TGTGCCGGATCGGACGGTAACTATGGCTACACCTTC.

This clone is a singleton in its sample. The V and J genes are TRBV13 and TRBJ1-1; D is unresolved. The V end was cut by 5 bases, the J end by 6 bases, with 13 bases between. CDR3 length: 13 residues. Germline V CDR1 and CDR2: PRHDT, FYEKMQ (reference sequence). CDR3 region: CASSIDREAEAFF. The CDR3 nucleotides are TGTGCCAGCAGCATCGACCGGGAGGCTGAAGCTTTCTTT.